Following are 14 T cell receptor beta chains from one sample sequenced in a study of T-cell reconstitution after alpha-beta-depleted transplantation in children. Unique molecular identifiers were used in preparing the TCRbeta library. TCRdb itself ran the PCR reads through MiXCR, one entry per CDR3 protein. This sample yields around 400,000 distinct CDR3 sequences, of which approximately 11% are seen a single time; nearly 5.5% belongs to the top ten. Sequenced here: PBMCs from the stem cell graft donor, sampled from the stem cell graft. The receptor set was obtained from a human donor who donated a stem cell graft to a child with acute myeloid leukemia.

There are a few counts of this clonotype. The genes are TRBV4-2 and TRBJ2-1, with a tentative D call TRBD1 (8 bases). Germline V gives CDR1 LGHNA, CDR2 YNFKEQ. Trimming took off 3 bases at V and 6 bases at J, with 27 bases between the two ends. This CDR3 is 19 amino acids long. The CDR3 sequence: CASSHFRATGAWGGNEQFF. The CDR3 DNA follows: TGTGCCAGCAGCCACTTCAGGGCGACAGGGGCCTGGGGGGGCAATGAGCAGTTCTTC.

Many counts were recorded for this clonotype. The rearrangement links TRBV11-2 to TRBJ2-1; D gene uncertain. The germline gives CDR1 SGHAT, CDR2 FQNNGV. This CDR3 is 15 amino acids long. V was shortened by 3 bases and J by 4 bases, with 13 bases between the two germline ends. The CDR3 bases are TGTGCCAGCAGCTTGTTGCCCCCCCGGTACAATGAGCAGTTCTTC. Translated: CASSLLPPRYNEQFF.

The V gene is TRBV12-3 or TRBV12-4, the J gene TRBJ2-3; 7 bases map to TRBD1. Germline trimming cut 5 bases from V and 2 bases from J; bases unmatched to any gene: 4. The CDR3 has 14 amino acids. The CDR3 DNA reads as TGTGCCAGCAGTAGGGACAGATTCACAGATACGCAGTATTTT. It specifies CASSRDRFTDTQYF.

This clonotype was seen a handful of times. This chain links TRBV5-1 with TRBJ2-7; 8 nucleotides match TRBD2. With 0 bases clipped from V and 5 bases from J, the junction kept 7 bases outside the gene matches. Germline V CDR1 and CDR2: SGHRS, YFSETQ. CDR3 size: 15 residues. CDR3 residues: CASSLVGLEVHEQYF. The CDR3 DNA follows: TGCGCCAGCAGCTTGGTGGGACTAGAGGTCCACGAGCAGTACTTC.

The rearrangement joins TRBV20-1 to TRBJ2-7, with D possibly being TRBD2 (5 bases). Germline V gene data show CDR1 as DFQATT and CDR2 as SNEGSKA (reference sequence). Trimming removed 3 bases from V and 0 bases from J, with 12 bases in between. The CDR3 is 14 residues long. The CDR3 nucleotides read TGCAGTGCTAGTTTGGGAGAGAGCTCCTACGAGCAGTACTTC. This gives the protein CSASLGESSYEQYF.

This clonotype was recorded at least ten times. The gene calls are TRBV5-6 and TRBJ2-1, with no clear D. The CDR3 covers 15 residues. V was cut by 1 base and J by 6 bases, with 14 bases left in between. The V gene's germline CDR1 is SGHDT and CDR2 YYEEEE. The CDR3 nucleotides read TGTGCCAGCAGCTTGACAATTCAGAGACTCAATGAGCAGTTCTTC. Translation gives CASSLTIQRLNEQFF. Using reference TRBV5-6 and TRBJ2-1 for the parts outside the CDR3, the full variable domain is DAGVTQSPTHLIKTRGQQVTLRCSPKSGHDTVSWYQQALGQGPQFIFQYYEEEERQRGNFPDRFSGHQFPNYSSELNVNALLLGDSALYLCASSLTIQRLNEQFFGPGTRLTVL.

This chain links TRBV20-1 with TRBJ1-5; D unclear. From germline, CDR1 is DFQATT and CDR2 SNEGSKA (reference sequence). V was clipped by 4 bases and J by 0 bases, with 7 bases between them. This CDR3 has 13 amino acids. The CDR3 sequence: CSATEYSNQPQHF. The CDR3 DNA follows: TGCAGTGCTACGGAGTATAGCAATCAGCCCCAGCATTTT.

This clonotype was observed at least ten times. The rearrangement joins TRBV7-9 to TRBJ2-7; D may correspond to TRBD1 or TRBD2 (5 bases each). Germline CDR1 reads SEHNR; CDR2 reads FQNEAQ (reference sequence). Trimming cost V 2 bases and J 3 bases, with 11 bases left between them. This CDR3 is 14 amino acids long. The CDR3 here is CASSLSGTYYEQYF. DNA for the CDR3: TGTGCCAGCAGCTTATCGGGGACGTACTACGAGCAGTACTTC. Full variable domain (remainder filled in from reference TRBV7-9 and TRBJ2-7): DTGVSQNPRHKITKRGQNVTFRCDPISEHNRLYWYRQTLGQGPEFLTYFQNEAQLEKSRLLSDRFSAERPKGSFSTLEIQRTEQGDSAMYLCASSLSGTYYEQYFGPGTRLTVT.

This clonotype was observed a few times. The chain links TRBV7-9 to TRBJ2-7, with D perhaps matching TRBD1 (6 bases). The CDR3 spans 15 residues. With 5 bases removed from V and 3 bases from J, the gap between germline ends came to 17 bases. Germline V CDR1 and CDR2: SEHNR, FQNEAQ (reference sequence). DNA of the CDR3: TGTGCCAGCAGCCCACCGCTGGACAGCTACTACGAGCAGTACTTC. Translating it yields CASSPPLDSYYEQYF.

V usage is TRBV29-1 and J usage is TRBJ2-5; TRBD2 might be the D (5 bases). V was clipped by 1 base and J by 3 bases, with 9 bases between them. There are 13 residues in the CDR3. CDR1 is SQVTM and CDR2 is ANQGSEA in the germline V gene. The CDR3, as DNA: TGCAGCGTTGAAGGGCTGAGGGAAGAGACCCAGTACTTC. Its translation: CSVEGLREETQYF.

J is TRBJ2-1 and V is TRBV5-1; 12 bases agree with TRBD2. J gave up 10 bases and V 1 base, and 12 bases lay outside the gene matches. Per the germline V gene, CDR1 is SGHRS and CDR2 is YFSETQ. This CDR3 contains 17 residues. CDR3 bases: TGCGCCAGCAGCTTGTACGGGGGACTAGCGGGTGACCGGGAGCAGTTCTTC. Protein sequence: CASSLYGGLAGDREQFF.

This clonotype was observed a handful of times. The chain employs TRBV7-8 and TRBJ2-1, with D perhaps matching TRBD1 (6 bases). Germline values: CDR1 SGHVS, CDR2 FQNEAQ. This CDR3 comprises 15 residues. V gave up 5 bases and J gave up 6 bases, with 17 bases separating them. The DNA of the CDR3 is TGTGCCAGCAGCAAAAGAGGGGGTGGGAGCAATGAGCAGTTCTTC. This translates into CASSKRGGGSNEQFF. Together with reference TRBV7-8 and TRBJ2-1, the CDR3 gives the full variable domain: GAGVSQSPRYKVAKRGQDVALRCDPISGHVSLFWYQQALGQGPEFLTYFQNEAQLDKSGLPSDRFFAERPEGSVSTLKIQRTQQEDSAVYLCASSKRGGGSNEQFFGPGTRLTVL.

The CDR3 protein is CASSPEGYQPQHF. In DNA form, the CDR3 reads TGTGCCAGCTCACCCGAGGGTTACCAGCCCCAGCATTTT. The chain couples TRBV18 to TRBJ1-5; no clear D. V was shortened by 3 bases and J by 7 bases, with 10 bases between the two germline ends. Germline CDR1 is KGHSH and CDR2 is LQKENI. The CDR3 sequence is 13 residues long.

This rearrangement joins TRBV29-1 to TRBJ2-5; D uncertain. V was pared by 1 base and J by 5 bases, with 11 bases between. Germline V gene lookup returns CDR1 SQVTM and CDR2 ANQGSEA. The CDR3 totals 13 residues. This chain's CDR3 is CSVEALRSETQYF. The CDR3 DNA follows: TGCAGCGTTGAAGCCCTTCGCTCCGAGACCCAGTACTTC.